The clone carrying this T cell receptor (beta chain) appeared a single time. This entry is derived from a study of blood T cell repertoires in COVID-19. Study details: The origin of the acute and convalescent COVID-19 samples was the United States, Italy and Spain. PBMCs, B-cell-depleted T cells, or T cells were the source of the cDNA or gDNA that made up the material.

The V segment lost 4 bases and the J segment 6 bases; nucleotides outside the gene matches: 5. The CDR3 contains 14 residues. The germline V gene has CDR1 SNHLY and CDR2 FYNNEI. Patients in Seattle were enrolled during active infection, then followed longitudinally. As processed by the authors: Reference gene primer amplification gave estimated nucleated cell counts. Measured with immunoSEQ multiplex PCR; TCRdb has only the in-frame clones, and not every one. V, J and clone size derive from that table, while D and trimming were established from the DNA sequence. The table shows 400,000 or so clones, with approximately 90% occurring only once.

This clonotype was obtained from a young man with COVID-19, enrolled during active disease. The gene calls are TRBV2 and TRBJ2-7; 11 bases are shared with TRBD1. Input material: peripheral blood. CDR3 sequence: CASSAGQGDGEQYF. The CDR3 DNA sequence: TGTGCCAGCAGTGCGGGACAGGGGGACGGCGAGCAGTACTTC.